Described below is a single TCR beta chain sequence and its context. These data come from a study of T cell changes during pregnancy in multiple sclerosis. Profiled with immunoSEQ multiplex PCR; TCRdb holds only in-frame clones, not every one. This repertoire shows approximately 31,000 clones, around nine tenths found once; its top ten account for around 4.5%. CDR1 is SGHRS, CDR2 YFSETQ, per germline. Trimming took off 4 bases at V and 0 bases at J, with 17 bases between the two ends. This CDR3 contains 16 residues. This sample comprised CD8+ T cells from peripheral blood mononuclear cells, obtained in the second trimester of pregnancy. The genes are TRBV5-1 and TRBJ2-7; D remains ambiguous. The TCR originated in a female donor with multiple sclerosis, enrolled in a pregnancy study. In DNA form, the CDR3 reads TGCGCCAGCAGCCGCAACCCGGGTGCCAGCTCCTACGAGCAGTACTTC. Its translation is CASSRNPGASSYEQYF.